This TCR beta chain was found in a study of beta chain features in type 1 diabetes. About this clone: The antigen is undetermined.

Study-wide points: A closer apparent resemblance between naive, central memory and Treg TCRB repertoires was seen in patients than in healthy donors.

Expressed TCRB transcripts were sequenced, since all the RNA that had been isolated was reverse transcribed. Libraries were prepared by immunoSEQ multiplex PCR; TCRdb keeps only in-frame clonotypes and omits some of them. This table has 200,000 to 300,000 clones, 13% to 15% appearing once. The V gene lost 1 base and the J gene lost 8 bases, with 17 bases spanning the gap. The CDR3 is made up of 16 amino acids. Looked up from germline, CDR1 is SGHNT and CDR2 is YENEEA. The sample consisted of naive CD4+ T cells from blood. The rearrangement joins TRBV11-3 to TRBJ2-2; D possibly corresponds to TRBD2 (5 bases). This clonotype was obtained from a woman in her forties in good health. The CDR3 nucleotides are TGTGCCAGCAGCTTAGCCCTATGGACTGCCCCGGGGGAGCTGTTTTTT. It specifies CASSLALWTAPGELFF.